This entry features one T cell receptor beta chain sequence. Its antigen is undetermined. V lost 6 bases, J lost 0 bases, and 14 bases lay in between. The CDR3 spans 15 residues. Germline CDR1 is LNHDA and CDR2 is SQIVND (reference sequence). A multiplex PCR was run with 60 Vbeta primers and 13 Jbeta primers. Data came from immunoSEQ multiplex PCR; TCRdb stores just in-frame clones and leaves some out. This sample contains some 130,000 clones. These data originate in a study of cytomegalovirus exposure and HLA in healthy donors. Study outcomes and limitations: The listing of 150 to 200 TCR beta chains classed them as cytomegalovirus-associated.

Each donor's status was that of a healthy bone marrow donor. At sampling all donors were nominally healthy, likely with unrecorded immune exposures. Sequenced: PBMCs. The chain uses TRBV19 and TRBJ1-1; D may be TRBD1 (5 bases). The TCR was taken from a man aged 18 to 30 in good health and CMV-seronegative. The CDR3 region is CASSLGGAMNTEAFF. In DNA, the CDR3 is TGTGCCAGTAGCCTCGGCGGGGCCATGAACACTGAAGCTTTCTTT.